This T cell receptor (beta chain) is drawn from a study of patients and donors after allogeneic stem cell transplantation. The CDR3 has 15 residues. Germline V CDR1 and CDR2: SGHAT, FQNNGV. V trimming: 4 bases; J trimming: 2 bases; junction bases outside the gene matches: 8. TCRdb reprocessed the RT-PCR reads with MiXCR, giving one entry per CDR3 protein. Of about 960,000 distinct CDR3 sequences in the sample, roughly 18% were seen once. This chain links TRBV11-2 with TRBJ2-7; TRBD2 matches 7 bases. Input material: blood, either unsorted or a sorted T cell fraction (not recorded which). The TCR was taken from a human donor who was either an allogeneic HSCT recipient or a stem cell or donor lymphocyte infusion donor (not recorded which). It is not recorded whose cells these are; they may come from a transplant donor. CDR3 DNA: TGTGCCAGCAGCTCCGGGAGCGGGATGGCCTACGAGCAGTACTTC. This encodes CASSSGSGMAYEQYF.